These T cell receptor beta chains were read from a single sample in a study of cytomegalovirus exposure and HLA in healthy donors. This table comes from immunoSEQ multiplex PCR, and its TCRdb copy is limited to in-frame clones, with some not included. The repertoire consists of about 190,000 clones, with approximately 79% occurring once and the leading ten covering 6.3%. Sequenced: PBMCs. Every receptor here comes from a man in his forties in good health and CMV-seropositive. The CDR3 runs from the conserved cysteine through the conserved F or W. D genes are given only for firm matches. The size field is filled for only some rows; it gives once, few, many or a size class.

cdr3_nt: TGTGCCTGGAGTCCTACTGAGAGTGAAGCTTTCTTT
cdr3_aa: CAWSPTESEAFF
v_call: TRBV30
j_call: TRBJ1-1
d_call: -
clone_size: -

cdr3_nt: TGTGCCAGTAGTGAGACAGGGGGAAGAGAGACCCAGTACTTC
cdr3_aa: CASSETGGRETQYF
v_call: TRBV19
j_call: TRBJ2-5
d_call: TRBD1
clone_size: -

cdr3_nt: TGTGCCAGCAGCGAGGGACTTCCCGCGGCCCAGTACTTC
cdr3_aa: CASSEGLPAAQYF
v_call: TRBV5-6
j_call: TRBJ2-5
d_call: -
clone_size: -

cdr3_nt: TGTGCCAGCAGCTTGGTTAGGGGAAACACTGAAGCTTTCTTT
cdr3_aa: CASSLVRGNTEAFF
v_call: TRBV5-8
j_call: TRBJ1-1
d_call: -
clone_size: -

cdr3_nt: TGTGCCAGTTCCGCGGGGGACTATTACAATGAGCAGTTCTTC
cdr3_aa: CASSAGDYYNEQFF
v_call: TRBV27
j_call: TRBJ2-1
d_call: TRBD2
clone_size: -

cdr3_nt: TGTGCCATCAGGGGGACAGGAGGCGATGAGCAGTTCTTC
cdr3_aa: CAIRGTGGDEQFF
v_call: TRBV10-3
j_call: TRBJ2-1
d_call: TRBD1
clone_size: few

cdr3_nt: TGTGCCTGGAGTGGACAGGGGTCCAATGAGCAGTTCTTC
cdr3_aa: CAWSGQGSNEQFF
v_call: TRBV30
j_call: TRBJ2-1
d_call: TRBD1
clone_size: -

cdr3_nt: TGTGCCAGCCACAGGGGGGGAGTTGTCGATGAGCAGTTCTTC
cdr3_aa: CASHRGGVVDEQFF
v_call: TRBV5-4
j_call: TRBJ2-1
d_call: -
clone_size: -

cdr3_nt: TGCGCCAGCAGCCAAGAGTATCGGGCCCGGGGGGGCTACACCTTC
cdr3_aa: CASSQEYRARGGYTF
v_call: TRBV4-3
j_call: TRBJ1-2
d_call: -
clone_size: -

cdr3_nt: TGTGCCAGCAGCTTAGAACAGGATTACAATGAGCAGTTCTTC
cdr3_aa: CASSLEQDYNEQFF
v_call: TRBV11-2
j_call: TRBJ2-1
d_call: -
clone_size: -

cdr3_nt: TGTGCCACCTCGACTGCCGGGGGGGCGGGTACCGGGGAGTTGTTTTTT
cdr3_aa: CATSTAGGAGTGELFF
v_call: TRBV7-3
j_call: TRBJ2-2
d_call: TRBD2
clone_size: -

cdr3_nt: TGTGCCAGCAGCTCCCGGGGGATAGGGGAAGCTTTCTTT
cdr3_aa: CASSSRGIGEAFF
v_call: TRBV7-8
j_call: TRBJ1-1
d_call: -
clone_size: few

cdr3_nt: TGTGCCAGTAGTACCCCCATCGGTGCAACTAATGAAAAACTGTTTTTT
cdr3_aa: CASSTPIGATNEKLFF
v_call: TRBV19
j_call: TRBJ1-4
d_call: -
clone_size: -

cdr3_nt: TGTGCCAGCAGCGTAAGAGGGGGAACTGAAGCTTTCTTT
cdr3_aa: CASSVRGGTEAFF
v_call: TRBV9
j_call: TRBJ1-1
d_call: -
clone_size: -

cdr3_nt: TGTGCCAGCAGTGGTATGGGACTGATGTCTGGAAACACCATATATTTT
cdr3_aa: CASSGMGLMSGNTIYF
v_call: TRBV28
j_call: TRBJ1-3
d_call: -
clone_size: -

cdr3_nt: TGCGCCAGCAGCATCACAGGGCTGAACACTGAAGCTTTCTTT
cdr3_aa: CASSITGLNTEAFF
v_call: TRBV5-1
j_call: TRBJ1-1
d_call: -
clone_size: few

cdr3_nt: TGTGCCTGGACTAGCGGGTCCTCCACAGATACGCAGTATTTT
cdr3_aa: CAWTSGSSTDTQYF
v_call: TRBV30
j_call: TRBJ2-3
d_call: TRBD2
clone_size: -

cdr3_nt: TGCGCCAGCAGCTTGGTAAAAAGTGGGACAGGGGAAGACTATGGCTACACCTTC
cdr3_aa: CASSLVKSGTGEDYGYTF
v_call: TRBV5-1
j_call: TRBJ1-2
d_call: TRBD1
clone_size: -

cdr3_nt: TGTGCCAGCGCAGGACAGTTGAATGAAAAACTGTTTTTT
cdr3_aa: CASAGQLNEKLFF
v_call: TRBV2
j_call: TRBJ1-4
d_call: -
clone_size: -

cdr3_nt: TGTGCCAGCAGCTTGCCGGCCCCCAGGGGAGGGTCCTACGAGCAGTACTTC
cdr3_aa: CASSLPAPRGGSYEQYF
v_call: TRBV5-4
j_call: TRBJ2-7
d_call: -
clone_size: -

cdr3_nt: TGCGCCAGCGTAAAGCAGGGGGGCACTGAAGCTTTCTTT
cdr3_aa: CASVKQGGTEAFF
v_call: TRBV10-2
j_call: TRBJ1-1
d_call: TRBD1
clone_size: -

cdr3_nt: TGTGCCAGCAGCTTGGACGGGTATAGCAATCAGCCCCAGCATTTT
cdr3_aa: CASSLDGYSNQPQHF
v_call: TRBV5-5
j_call: TRBJ1-5
d_call: -
clone_size: -

cdr3_nt: TGTGCCAGCAGCCGAGGGACAGCGCTTGGAGCTTTCTTT
cdr3_aa: CASSRGTALGAFF
v_call: TRBV5-6
j_call: TRBJ1-1
d_call: TRBD1
clone_size: -

cdr3_nt: TGTGCCAGCAGCTTAACGGTCTCTGGAAACACCATATATTTT
cdr3_aa: CASSLTVSGNTIYF
v_call: TRBV11-2
j_call: TRBJ1-3
d_call: -
clone_size: -

cdr3_nt: TGCGCCAGCAGCTTGGCAGGCAGGGTAGGGGAGACCCAGTACTTC
cdr3_aa: CASSLAGRVGETQYF
v_call: TRBV5-1
j_call: TRBJ2-5
d_call: -
clone_size: once

cdr3_nt: TGTGCCAGTAGTACTAGGACTAGCGGGGGGGCCGTTGAGCAGTTCTTC
cdr3_aa: CASSTRTSGGAVEQFF
v_call: TRBV19
j_call: TRBJ2-1
d_call: TRBD2
clone_size: -

cdr3_nt: TGTGCCAGCGGACCGGACAGGGTTCGGAATGAGCAGTTCTTC
cdr3_aa: CASGPDRVRNEQFF
v_call: TRBV7-9
j_call: TRBJ2-1
d_call: TRBD1
clone_size: -

cdr3_nt: TGTGCCAGCAGCCCATCGAGCCGGGGAGGGGCTTACGAGCAGTACTTC
cdr3_aa: CASSPSSRGGAYEQYF
v_call: TRBV9
j_call: TRBJ2-7
d_call: TRBD2
clone_size: -

cdr3_nt: TGTGCCAGCAGCTTGGGAGGCAATTCACCCCTCCACTTT
cdr3_aa: CASSLGGNSPLHF
v_call: TRBV5-8
j_call: TRBJ1-6
d_call: -
clone_size: -

cdr3_nt: TGTGCCAGCAGTGAAGTTCGCAGTTACGAGCAGTACTTC
cdr3_aa: CASSEVRSYEQYF
v_call: TRBV2
j_call: TRBJ2-7
d_call: -
clone_size: -

cdr3_nt: TGTGCCAGCAGCTTAGAGGGCGGGGGGGCCCAAGAGACCCAGTACTTC
cdr3_aa: CASSLEGGGAQETQYF
v_call: TRBV7-9
j_call: TRBJ2-5
d_call: TRBD2
clone_size: once

cdr3_nt: TGTGCCAGCAGCGGGACCCGACAGGTTGCGACCGAGCAGTACTTC
cdr3_aa: CASSGTRQVATEQYF
v_call: TRBV5-4
j_call: TRBJ2-7
d_call: -
clone_size: -

cdr3_nt: TGTGCCAGCACTCCCCTACAGGGCCGGTACGAGCAGTACTTC
cdr3_aa: CASTPLQGRYEQYF
v_call: TRBV28
j_call: TRBJ2-7
d_call: -
clone_size: few

cdr3_nt: TGTGCCAGCAAGCTAGCGGGGGGGCCTTCTTACTACGAGCAGTACTTC
cdr3_aa: CASKLAGGPSYYEQYF
v_call: TRBV6-4
j_call: TRBJ2-7
d_call: TRBD2
clone_size: -

cdr3_nt: TGTGCCAGCAGCCCTACCGGGACAGGGGTGGCCGGGGAGCTGTTTTTT
cdr3_aa: CASSPTGTGVAGELFF
v_call: TRBV7-9
j_call: TRBJ2-2
d_call: TRBD1
clone_size: -